This TCR beta chain was captured by sequencing in a study of Graves' ophthalmopathy and Graves' hyperthyroidism. Study findings and constraints: Thyroid clonotypes that were expanded above 0.001 frequency mostly also appeared in blood.

Physicians reached a diagnosis by relying on clinical symptoms, serum thyroxine, TRAb, thyroid ultrasound and orbital computed tomography. This clonotype was counted ten times or more. The target antigen is unknown. Germline V gives CDR1 MNHEY, CDR2 SVGAGI. J lost 6 bases, V lost 10 bases, and 7 bases had no gene match. The CDR3 has 12 amino acids. RNA transcripts yielded amplified TCR beta CDR3 regions. Second-round multiplex PCR came after first-round RT-PCR with HTBI primers. Each CDR3 protein gets one entry after TCRdb re-called the multiplex PCR reads with MiXCR. The sample has about 1.1 million distinct CDR3 sequences; roughly 35% are singletons.

This TCR was sampled from an adult man with Graves' hyperthyroidism. The genes are TRBV6-5 and TRBJ1-2; 8 nucleotides align to TRBD1. Material for sequencing was peripheral blood or thyroid tissue (not recorded which). This chain's CDR3 is CATTDRAHGYTF. The CDR3 DNA is TGTGCCACCACGGACAGGGCACATGGCTACACCTTC.